This record looks at one T cell receptor beta chain sequence and its context. The germline gives CDR1 SGHAT, CDR2 FQDESV (reference sequence). After removal of 7 bases from V and 3 bases from J, the junction contained 8 bases not matched to a gene. The CDR3 has 16 amino acids. The sample comes from a study of blood T cell repertoires in COVID-19. Study at large: The United States, Italy and Spain were the sources of the acute and convalescent COVID-19 samples. In each case, the material was cDNA or gDNA derived from T cells, B-cell-depleted T cells, or PBMCs.

The data were produced by immunoSEQ multiplex PCR, yet TCRdb's version contains in-frame clones alone and is incomplete. Of roughly 150,000 clones detected, approximately 80% appear once; the ten largest clones hold 11% to 15%. The source is a woman of 80 years or more with acute or convalescent COVID-19. The chain recombines TRBV11-1 with TRBJ2-3; TRBD2 matches 12 bases. Material for sequencing was peripheral blood. The CDR3 DNA sequence: TGTGCCAGCACCCTTAGACTAGCGGGAGAGACAGATACGCAGTATTTT. This translates into CASTLRLAGETDTQYF.